This TCR beta chain came from a study of CD8 T cells in Susac syndrome. This clonotype appeared a single time. Its antigen is currently unknown. TCR beta sequences were obtained from blood CD8+ and CD4+ T cells. Each Susac syndrome patient had definite or probable disease by recently defined criteria. Germline V gene lookup returns CDR1 MNHEY and CDR2 SVGEGT. CDR3 length equals 14 residues. V lost 3 bases and J lost 6; bases outside the gene matches: 7. Random hexamers primed reverse transcription of roughly 0.5 to 1 ug RNA. The immunoSEQ assay covered 54 Vbeta and 13 Jbeta segments for CDR3. MiXCR was run by TCRdb on the immunoSEQ multiplex PCR reads, yielding one entry per CDR3 protein. The sample has roughly 130,000 distinct CDR3 sequences, roughly 94% seen once. Study outcomes and limitations: The total CD8+ repertoires yielded about 15 Susac-specific public clones and the CD8+ TEMRA repertoires yielded about five.

This clonotype was sampled from a human donor with Susac syndrome. The gene calls are TRBV6-2 or TRBV6-3 and TRBJ2-7, with TRBD2 matching over 8 bases. What was sequenced was CD8+ T cells from PBMCs. The CDR3 DNA reads as TGTGCCAGCAGTTATCCGGGGGGGAGTATCGAGCAGTACTTC. It translates to CASSYPGGSIEQYF.